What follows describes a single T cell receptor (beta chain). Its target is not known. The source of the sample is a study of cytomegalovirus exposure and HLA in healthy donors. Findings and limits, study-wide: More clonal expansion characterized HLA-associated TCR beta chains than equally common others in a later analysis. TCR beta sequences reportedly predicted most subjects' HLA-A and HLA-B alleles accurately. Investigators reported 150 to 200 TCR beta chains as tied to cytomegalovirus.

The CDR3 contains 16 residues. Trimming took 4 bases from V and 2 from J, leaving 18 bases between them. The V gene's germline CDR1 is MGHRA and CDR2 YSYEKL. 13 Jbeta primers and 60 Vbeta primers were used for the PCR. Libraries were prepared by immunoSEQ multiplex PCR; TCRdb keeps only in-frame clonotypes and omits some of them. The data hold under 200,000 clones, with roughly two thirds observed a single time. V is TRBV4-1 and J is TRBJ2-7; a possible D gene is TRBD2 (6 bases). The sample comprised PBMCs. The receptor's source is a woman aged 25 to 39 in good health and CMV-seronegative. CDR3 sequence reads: CASSPPRGRTPYEQYF. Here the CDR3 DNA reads TGCGCCAGCAGCCCCCCGCGGGGACGGACACCCTACGAGCAGTACTTC.